The rows below give T cell receptor beta chains drawn from one sample of a study of shared clonotypes between healthy human individuals. Measured with immunoSEQ multiplex PCR; TCRdb has only the in-frame clones, and not every one. The data hold about 1,900,000 clones, with less than 95% observed a single time. The source material was naive CD8+ T cells sorted from blood. The receptor set was obtained from a man aged 18 to 29 in good health. Each CDR3 is given with its conserved first and last residue. D genes are given only for firm matches. Expanded clones get a size class; other rows say once, few or many, or leave the size out.

v_call	clone_size	d_call	j_call	cdr3_nt	cdr3_aa
TRBV4-3	once	NA	TRBJ2-1	TGCGCCAGCAGCCAAGGTTGGGACCCACCCTTTGACAATGAGCAGTTCTTC	CASSQGWDPPFDNEQFF
TRBV5-8	NA	TRBD1	TRBJ2-1	TGTGCCAGCAGCTTGGCACAGGGGTGGAATGAGCAGTTCTTC	CASSLAQGWNEQFF
TRBV18	NA	TRBD2	TRBJ2-1	TGTGCCAGCTCACCCGGACTAGCGGGAGAACAGAGTGAGCAGTTCTTC	CASSPGLAGEQSEQFF
TRBV4-1	NA	TRBD2	TRBJ2-7	TGCGCCAGCAGTCTTGAGCGGGGAGGCTCCTACGAGCAGTACTTC	CASSLERGGSYEQYF
TRBV13	NA	NA	TRBJ2-7	TGTGCCAGCAGCTTAGAGGGGTTCTACGAGCAGTACTTC	CASSLEGFYEQYF
TRBV10-3	once	NA	TRBJ2-2	TGTGCCAGTTGGGACTCATACACCGGGGAGCTGTTTTTT	CASWDSYTGELFF
TRBV27	once	NA	TRBJ2-3	TGTGCCAGCAACATCCTAGGGAGTAGGACAGATACGCAGTATTTT	CASNILGSRTDTQYF
TRBV6-5	NA	TRBD2	TRBJ2-3	TGTGCCAGCAGTTATCGACTAGCGGGCACAGATACGCAGTATTTT	CASSYRLAGTDTQYF
TRBV15	NA	NA	TRBJ1-1	TGTGCCACCAGCGGAACCCTCGACACTGAAGCTTTCTTT	CATSGTLDTEAFF
TRBV7-2	NA	NA	TRBJ2-2	TGTGCCAGCAGCTTAACAGGGCCTGGCGGCGGGGAGCTGTTTTTT	CASSLTGPGGGELFF
TRBV29-1	NA	NA	TRBJ2-5	TGCAGCGGGGGGGGCGAGGAGACCCAGTACTTC	CSGGGEETQYF
TRBV5-1	NA	NA	TRBJ1-2	TGCGCCAGCTCGTGGGGCGGTTGGGGGATTGACTATGGCTACACCTTC	CASSWGGWGIDYGYTF
TRBV7-8	NA	NA	TRBJ2-4	TGTGCCAGCAGCGCGGGACTCCCAATAGCCAAAAACATTCAGTACTTC	CASSAGLPIAKNIQYF
TRBV6-5	once	NA	TRBJ2-7	TGTGCCAGCAGCGTCGGGCTGGGTGCCTACGAGCAGTACTTC	CASSVGLGAYEQYF
TRBV19	NA	NA	TRBJ2-7	TGTGCCAGTAGTATAGCAGAAGGATTAGGGGAGCAGTACTTC	CASSIAEGLGEQYF
TRBV4-1	few	NA	TRBJ2-7	TGCGCCAGCAGCCAAACGGACAGCTACGAGCAGTACTTC	CASSQTDSYEQYF
TRBV7-9	NA	NA	TRBJ1-2	TGTGCCAGCAGCGGGGAGGCAAATCCGTATGGCTACACCTTC	CASSGEANPYGYTF
TRBV27	NA	NA	TRBJ2-1	TGTGCCAGCGGGGTGGGGGGCGAGAATGAGCAGTTCTTC	CASGVGGENEQFF
TRBV15	NA	NA	TRBJ1-3	TGTGCCACCAGCACACCAACAGGATCTGGAAACACCATATATTTT	CATSTPTGSGNTIYF
TRBV6-6	NA	NA	TRBJ2-7	TGTGCCAGCAGTTCCGGCCCTGGCGACGAGCAGTACTTC	CASSSGPGDEQYF
TRBV6-1	NA	NA	TRBJ1-1	TGTGCCAGCAGTGAAGTAGTTCGGAGGGGAGAAGCTTTCTTT	CASSEVVRRGEAFF
TRBV6-5	NA	NA	TRBJ2-5	TGTGCCAGCAGGGGGACCGGGGAGACCCAGTACTTC	CASRGTGETQYF
TRBV7-9	NA	NA	TRBJ1-4	TGTGCCAGCAGCCTGCAGGCCGGCTCAACTAATGAAAAACTGTTTTTT	CASSLQAGSTNEKLFF
TRBV9	NA	NA	TRBJ1-4	TGTGCCAGCAGTGGCCACGCAACTAATGAAAAACTGTTTTTT	CASSGHATNEKLFF
TRBV29-1	NA	NA	TRBJ1-2	TGCAGCGTTGAAGATCTGACCCGGGATAACTATGGCTACACCTTC	CSVEDLTRDNYGYTF
TRBV19	few	NA	TRBJ1-5	TGTGCCAGTAGTATCAGAGACACCAATCAGCCCCAGCATTTT	CASSIRDTNQPQHF
TRBV5-8	NA	NA	TRBJ2-2	TGTGCCAGCAGCTATCCTGGACAGACCGGGGAGCTGTTTTTT	CASSYPGQTGELFF
TRBV4-3	NA	NA	TRBJ2-2	TGCGCCAGCAGCCAAGATTCCGGGGGGCGAACCGGGGAGCTGTTTTTT	CASSQDSGGRTGELFF
TRBV7-9	NA	NA	TRBJ2-7	TGTGCCAGCAGCTTAACCGACGGGAGCTACGAGCAGTACTTC	CASSLTDGSYEQYF
TRBV7-8	NA	TRBD1	TRBJ2-5	TGTGCCAGCAGCTTAACTGGGACAGGGACCCAAGAGACCCAGTACTTC	CASSLTGTGTQETQYF
TRBV7-3	NA	TRBD2	TRBJ2-2	TGTGCCAGCAGCTTAGATAGCGGGCTGGCGAACACCGGGGAGCTGTTTTTT	CASSLDSGLANTGELFF
TRBV6-5	NA	TRBD1	TRBJ2-7	TGTGCCAGCAGTTCTCCCTCGACAGGGCTATACGAGCAGTACTTC	CASSSPSTGLYEQYF
TRBV10-3	NA	NA	TRBJ1-5	TGTGCCATCAGTGAGGTCGGGGGCAGTCAGCCCCAGCATTTT	CAISEVGGSQPQHF
TRBV6-1	NA	TRBD2	TRBJ2-7	TGTGCCAGCAGTGCAAGCGGGGGGGCCTACGAGCAGTACTTC	CASSASGGAYEQYF
TRBV6-5	once	TRBD1	TRBJ1-1	TGTGCCAGCAGTTACAGGGGGCGGGACACTGAAGCTTTCTTT	CASSYRGRDTEAFF
TRBV10-3	NA	TRBD1	TRBJ2-7	TGTGCCATCAGTGACCTGGACAGGGACTACGAGCAGTACTTC	CAISDLDRDYEQYF
TRBV27	once	NA	TRBJ2-5	TGTGCCAGCAGTTTTGACGGTGAGGCCCAAGAGACCCAGTACTTC	CASSFDGEAQETQYF
TRBV11-2	NA	NA	TRBJ1-5	TGTGCCAGCAGCGACACGAGTCAGCCCCAGCATTTT	CASSDTSQPQHF